These 16 T cell receptor beta chains originate from one sample sequenced in a study of beta chain features in type 1 diabetes. Sequencing targeted expressed TCRB transcripts, as all isolated RNA had been reverse transcribed. Measured with immunoSEQ multiplex PCR; TCRdb has only the in-frame clones, and not every one. The data show around 250,000 clones, around 13% seen once. These receptors' targets are unknown. Overall study results and limits: Moderate but significant shortening of TCRB CDR3s was recorded in all four CD4+ subsets from Type 1 diabetes patients.

Sample: naive CD4+ T cells from blood. The origin of the receptors is a man between 25 and 39 years old with type 1 diabetes.

J is TRBJ2-5 and V is TRBV6-5, with 13 bases fitting TRBD2. CDR1 and CDR2 from the germline V gene are MNHEY and SVGAGI. V lost 4 bases, J lost 4 bases, and 3 bases stayed unmatched. The CDR3 contains 15 residues. The CDR3 bases are TGTGCCAGCAGTTCCGGACTAGCGGGAGTAGAGACCCAGTACTTC. Its protein is CASSSGLAGVETQYF.

The CDR3 region is CAISASAGIGETQYF. CDR3 DNA sequence: TGTGCCATCAGTGCTTCGGCAGGGATTGGGGAGACCCAGTACTTC. V is TRBV10-3 and J is TRBJ2-5, with a weak D call TRBD1 (5 bases). Germline V gene data show CDR1 as ENHRY and CDR2 as SYGVKD. CDR3 length: 15 residues. Trimming took 4 bases from V and 5 from J, leaving 17 bases between them.

The V gene is TRBV7-8, the J gene TRBJ2-1; 12 bases agree with TRBD2. The V gene end was trimmed by 0 bases and the J gene end by 10 bases; junction bases not matched to a gene: 1. The CDR3 covers 14 residues. The germline V gene encodes CDR1 SGHVS and CDR2 FQNEAQ. The CDR3: CASSLAGTSGEQFF. CDR3 in DNA: TGTGCCAGCAGCTTAGCCGGGACTAGCGGGGAGCAGTTCTTC. Combining the CDR3 with reference TRBV7-8 and TRBJ2-1 gives the whole variable domain GAGVSQSPRYKVAKRGQDVALRCDPISGHVSLFWYQQALGQGPEFLTYFQNEAQLDKSGLPSDRFFAERPEGSVSTLKIQRTQQEDSAVYLCASSLAGTSGEQFFGPGTRLTVL.

This clone appeared a few times. The chain joins TRBV10-3 to TRBJ2-2; D perhaps matches TRBD1 (5 bases). V lost 9 bases and J 0 bases, leaving 14 bases between the germline ends. The CDR3 loop spans 15 amino acids. Germline CDR1 ENHRY, CDR2 SYGVKD. The CDR3 protein is CAIRGGPANTGELFF. CDR3 nucleotide sequence: TGTGCCATTAGGGGTGGGCCTGCGAACACCGGGGAGCTGTTTTTT.

V gene TRBV6-5 combines with J gene TRBJ2-6; D ambiguous. The CDR3 runs to 15 residues. Germline lookup yields CDR1 MNHEY and CDR2 SVGAGI. V lost 7 bases and J lost 0, with 10 bases in between. In DNA form, the CDR3 reads TGTGCCAGCATCTCTACCGCCTCTGGGGCCAACGTCCTGACTTTC. It codes for CASISTASGANVLTF.

This clone was observed a few times. The V gene is TRBV4-1, the J gene TRBJ2-1; TRBD1 agrees at 7 bases. The germline CDR1 and CDR2 sequences are MGHRA and YSYEKL. Trimming at V came to 6 bases and at J to 1 base, leaving 6 bases not matched to a gene. The CDR3 runs to 15 residues. CDR3 sequence reads: CASRPDRASYNEQFF. The DNA for the CDR3 is TGCGCCAGCAGACCCGACAGGGCTTCCTACAATGAGCAGTTCTTC.

This chain uses TRBV7-9 with TRBJ1-2; 8 bases are a match to TRBD1. The CDR3 loop spans 16 amino acids. CDR1 SEHNR and CDR2 FQNEAQ come from the germline V gene (reference sequence). The J segment lost 7 bases and the V segment lost 2 bases, leaving 12 bases of the junction unmatched. This CDR3 is CASSLIVGQGRGGYTF. CDR3 bases: TGTGCCAGCAGCTTAATAGTCGGACAGGGTCGAGGTGGCTACACCTTC.

The J gene is TRBJ2-7, the V gene TRBV30; possibly TRBD1 for D (6 bases). V was trimmed by 4 bases and J by 3 bases, leaving 7 bases between them. The CDR3 is made up of 11 amino acids. CDR1 and CDR2 (germline): GTSNPN, SVGIG (reference sequence). In DNA, the CDR3 is TGTGCCTGGACACAGGGCTACGAGCAGTACTTC. As protein: CAWTQGYEQYF.

The rearrangement uses TRBV30 and TRBJ1-5; no firm D call. This CDR3 region has 14 residues. Germline lookup yields CDR1 GTSNPN and CDR2 SVGIG (reference sequence). Trimming left V 0 bases short and J 5 bases short, with 11 bases between. In DNA form, the CDR3 reads TGTGCCTGGAGTGTACACGAGGTAGATCAGCCCCAGCATTTT. The encoded protein is CAWSVHEVDQPQHF. The complete variable domain, with remaining parts taken from reference TRBV30 and TRBJ1-5, reads SQTIHQWPATLVQPVGSPLSLECTVEGTSNPNLYWYRQAAGRGLQLLFYSVGIGQISSEVPQNLSASRPQDRQFILSSKKLLLSDSGFYLCAWSVHEVDQPQHFGDGTRLSIL.

CDR3: CASSLDSNQPQHF. DNA of the CDR3: TGTGCCAGCTCACTGGACTCCAATCAGCCCCAGCATTTT. The chain uses TRBV18 and TRBJ1-5; D is ambiguous. Trimming took off 4 bases at V and 3 bases at J, with 7 bases between the two ends. CDR3 size: 13 residues. The V gene's germline CDR1 is KGHSH and CDR2 LQKENI.

There are a few counts of this clone. The rearrangement uses TRBV7-8 and TRBJ1-5, with TRBD1 matching 8 bases. The V and J ends lost 5 bases and 7 bases, in that order; junction bases with no gene match: 7. The CDR3 has 14 residues. In germline, CDR1 is SGHVS, CDR2 FQNEAQ. The chain's CDR3 is CASSTPGQAQPQHF. The CDR3 DNA sequence: TGTGCCAGCAGCACCCCGGGACAGGCACAGCCCCAGCATTTT.

The V call is TRBV11-2, the J call TRBJ2-2; possibly TRBD2 for D (6 bases). The CDR3 runs to 16 residues. CDR1 SGHAT and CDR2 FQNNGV come from the germline V gene. V lost 5 bases to trimming and J lost 5 bases, with 18 bases between them. DNA for the CDR3: TGTGCCAGCAGCCGATCCCTGGGGGGAAGTACCGGGGAGCTGTTTTTT. Its protein product is CASSRSLGGSTGELFF.

In DNA form, the CDR3 reads TGTGCCAGCAGCGTAACTCCAGCGCGCACCGGGGAGCTGTTTTTT. It encodes CASSVTPARTGELFF. This chain connects TRBV9 to TRBJ2-2; D remains ambiguous. V was pared by 1 base and J by 4 bases, with 11 bases between. Looked up from germline, CDR1 is SGDLS and CDR2 is YYNGEE. This CDR3 comprises 15 residues. Full variable domain (outside the CDR3, taken from reference TRBV9 and TRBJ2-2): DSGVTQTPKHLITATGQRVTLRCSPRSGDLSVYWYQQSLDQGLQFLIQYYNGEERAKGNILERFSAQQFPDLHSELNLSSLELGDSALYFCASSVTPARTGELFFGEGSRLTVL.

This clone was counted a few times. The V gene is TRBV27, the J gene TRBJ1-2; D not resolved. Germline V CDR1 and CDR2: MNHEY, SMNVEV (reference sequence). The CDR3 runs to 14 residues. V was pared by 5 bases and J by 3 bases, with 13 bases between. For the CDR3, the DNA is TGTGCCAGCAGTATCTCCGGTAACCACTATGGCTACACCTTC. It translates to CASSISGNHYGYTF.

The V call is TRBV9, the J call TRBJ2-2; 9 bases are a match to TRBD1. Trimming removed 4 bases from V and 0 bases from J; junction bases left unmatched: 4. CDR1 is SGDLS and CDR2 is YYNGEE in the germline V gene. The CDR3 is 16 residues long. Here the CDR3 DNA reads TGTGCCAGCAGCACCGGGGACAGGGCGAACACCGGGGAGCTGTTTTTT. Translated, it gives CASSTGDRANTGELFF.

CDR3 sequence reads: CASSRTGQVNYGYTF. CDR3 coding DNA: TGTGCCAGCAGTCGAACGGGACAGGTTAACTATGGCTACACCTTC. The J gene is TRBJ1-2, the V gene TRBV6-6; TRBD1 agrees at 8 bases. This CDR3 is built from 15 residues. From germline, CDR1 is MNHNY and CDR2 SVGAGI (reference sequence). The V gene end was trimmed by 5 bases and the J gene end by 1 base; junction bases not matched to a gene: 6.